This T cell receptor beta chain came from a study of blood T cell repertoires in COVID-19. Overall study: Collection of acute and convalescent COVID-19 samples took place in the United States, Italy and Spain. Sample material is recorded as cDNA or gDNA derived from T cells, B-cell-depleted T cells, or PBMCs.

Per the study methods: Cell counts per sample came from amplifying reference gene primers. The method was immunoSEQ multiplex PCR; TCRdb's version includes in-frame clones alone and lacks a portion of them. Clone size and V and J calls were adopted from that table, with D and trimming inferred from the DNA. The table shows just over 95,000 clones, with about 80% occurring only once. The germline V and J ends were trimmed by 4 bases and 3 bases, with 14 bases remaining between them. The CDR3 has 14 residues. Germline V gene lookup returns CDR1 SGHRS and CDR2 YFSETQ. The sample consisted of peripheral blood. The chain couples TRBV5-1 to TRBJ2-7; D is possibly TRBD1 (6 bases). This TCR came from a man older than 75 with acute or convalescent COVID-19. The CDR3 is CASSVTGGNYEQYF. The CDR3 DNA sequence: TGCGCCAGCAGCGTGACAGGAGGAAACTACGAGCAGTACTTC.